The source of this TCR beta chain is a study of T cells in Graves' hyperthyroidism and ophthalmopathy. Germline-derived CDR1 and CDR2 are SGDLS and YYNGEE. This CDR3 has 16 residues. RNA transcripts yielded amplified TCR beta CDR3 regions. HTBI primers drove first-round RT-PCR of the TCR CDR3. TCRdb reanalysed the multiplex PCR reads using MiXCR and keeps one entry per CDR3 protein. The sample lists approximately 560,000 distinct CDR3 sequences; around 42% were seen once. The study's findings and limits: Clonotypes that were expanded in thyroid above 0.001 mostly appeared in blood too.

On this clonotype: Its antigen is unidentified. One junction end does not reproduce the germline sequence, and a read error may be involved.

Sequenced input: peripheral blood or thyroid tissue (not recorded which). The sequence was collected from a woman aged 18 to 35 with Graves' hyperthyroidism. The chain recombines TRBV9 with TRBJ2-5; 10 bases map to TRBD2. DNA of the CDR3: TGCGCCAGGAGCCACCGGAAAGGACTAGCGGAAGAGACCCAGTACTTC. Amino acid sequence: CARSHRKGLAEETQYF.